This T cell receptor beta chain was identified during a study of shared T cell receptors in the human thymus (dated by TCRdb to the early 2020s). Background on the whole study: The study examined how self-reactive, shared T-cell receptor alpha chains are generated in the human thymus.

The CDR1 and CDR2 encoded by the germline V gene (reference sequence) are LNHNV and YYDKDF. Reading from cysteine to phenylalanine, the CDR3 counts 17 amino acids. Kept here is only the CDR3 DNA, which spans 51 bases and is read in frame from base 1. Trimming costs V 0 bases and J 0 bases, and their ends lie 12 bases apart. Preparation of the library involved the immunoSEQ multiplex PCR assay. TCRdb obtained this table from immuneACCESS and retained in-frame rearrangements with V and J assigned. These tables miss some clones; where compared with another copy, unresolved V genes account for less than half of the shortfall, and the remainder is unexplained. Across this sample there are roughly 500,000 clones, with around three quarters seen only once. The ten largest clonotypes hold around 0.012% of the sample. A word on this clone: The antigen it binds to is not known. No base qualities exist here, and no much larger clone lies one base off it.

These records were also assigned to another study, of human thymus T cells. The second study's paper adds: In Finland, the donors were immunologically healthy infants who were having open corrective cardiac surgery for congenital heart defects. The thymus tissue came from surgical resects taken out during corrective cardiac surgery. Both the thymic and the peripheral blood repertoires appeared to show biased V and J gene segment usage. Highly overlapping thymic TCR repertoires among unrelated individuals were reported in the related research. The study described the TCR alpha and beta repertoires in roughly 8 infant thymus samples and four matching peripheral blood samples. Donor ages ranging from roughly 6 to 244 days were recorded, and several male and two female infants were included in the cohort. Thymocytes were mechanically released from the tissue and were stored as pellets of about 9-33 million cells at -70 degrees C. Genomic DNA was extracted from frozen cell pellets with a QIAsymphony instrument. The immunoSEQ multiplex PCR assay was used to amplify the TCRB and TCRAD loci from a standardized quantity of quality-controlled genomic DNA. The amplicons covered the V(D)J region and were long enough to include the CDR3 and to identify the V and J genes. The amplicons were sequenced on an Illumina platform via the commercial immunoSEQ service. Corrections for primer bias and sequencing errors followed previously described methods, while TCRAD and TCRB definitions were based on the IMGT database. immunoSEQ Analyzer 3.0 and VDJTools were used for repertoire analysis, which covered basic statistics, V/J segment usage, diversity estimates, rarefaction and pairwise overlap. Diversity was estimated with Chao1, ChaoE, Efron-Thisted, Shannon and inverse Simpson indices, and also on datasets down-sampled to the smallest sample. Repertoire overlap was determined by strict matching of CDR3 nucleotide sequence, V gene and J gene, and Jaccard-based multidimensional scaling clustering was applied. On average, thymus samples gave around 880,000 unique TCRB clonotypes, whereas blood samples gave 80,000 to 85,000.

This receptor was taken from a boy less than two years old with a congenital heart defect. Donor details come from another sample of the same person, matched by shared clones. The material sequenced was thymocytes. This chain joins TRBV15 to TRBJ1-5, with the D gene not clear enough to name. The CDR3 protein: CATSRDQEVLSNQPQHF. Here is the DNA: TGTGCCACCAGCAGAGATCAGGAGGTCCTTAGCAATCAGCCCCAGCATTTT.